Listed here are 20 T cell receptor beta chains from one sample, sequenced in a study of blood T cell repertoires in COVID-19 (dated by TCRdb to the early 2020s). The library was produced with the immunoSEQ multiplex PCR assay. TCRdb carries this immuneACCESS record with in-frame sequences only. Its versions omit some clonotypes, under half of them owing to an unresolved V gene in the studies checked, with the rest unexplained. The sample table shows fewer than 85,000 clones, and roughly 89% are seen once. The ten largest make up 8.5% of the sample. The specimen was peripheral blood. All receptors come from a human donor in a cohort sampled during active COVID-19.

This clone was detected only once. CDR3 nucleotides: TGTGCCAGCTCACCTGGAGTAAACGAGCAGTACTTC. It codes for CASSPGVNEQYF. The J gene is TRBJ2-7, the V gene TRBV18; D is undetermined. The CDR3 totals 12 residues. CDR1 and CDR2 (germline): KGHSH, LQKENI. Trimming cost V 3 bases and J 5 bases, with 8 bases left between them. Combining the CDR3 with reference TRBV18 and TRBJ2-7 gives the whole variable domain NAGVMQNPRHLVRRRGQEARLRCSPMKGHSHVYWYRQLPEEGLKFMVYLQKENIIDESGMPKERFSAEFPKEGPSILRIQQVVRGDSAAYFCASSPGVNEQYFGPGTRLTVT.

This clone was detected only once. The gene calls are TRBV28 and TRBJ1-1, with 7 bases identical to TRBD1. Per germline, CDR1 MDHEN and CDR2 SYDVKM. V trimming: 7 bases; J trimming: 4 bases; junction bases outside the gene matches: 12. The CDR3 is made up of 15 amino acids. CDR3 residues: CASMINRGRGTEAFF. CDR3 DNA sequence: TGTGCCAGCATGATTAACAGGGGCAGGGGCACTGAAGCTTTCTTT.

CDR3 protein: CASSTIRRRDGSNQPQHF. In nucleotides, the CDR3 is TGTGCCAGCAGTACTATACGACGGCGGGACGGTAGCAATCAGCCCCAGCATTTT. V usage is TRBV11-2 and J usage is TRBJ1-5, with D possibly being TRBD1 (5 bases). This CDR3 has 18 residues. Germline loops: CDR1 SGHAT, CDR2 FQNNGV. V lost 6 bases, J lost 0 bases, and 21 bases lay in between.

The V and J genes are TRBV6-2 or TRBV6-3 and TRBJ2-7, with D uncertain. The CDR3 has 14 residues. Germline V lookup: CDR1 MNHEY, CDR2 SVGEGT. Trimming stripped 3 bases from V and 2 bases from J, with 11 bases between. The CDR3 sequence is CASSYIGLPYEQYF. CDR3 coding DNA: TGTGCCAGCAGTTATATCGGGTTGCCCTACGAGCAGTACTTC.

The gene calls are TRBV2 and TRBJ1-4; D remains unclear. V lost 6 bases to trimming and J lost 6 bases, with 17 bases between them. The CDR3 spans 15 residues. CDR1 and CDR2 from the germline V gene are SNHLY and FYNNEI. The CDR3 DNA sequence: TGTGCCAGCAGCTTCCTCGGGGAATTCGATGAAAAACTGTTTTTT. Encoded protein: CASSFLGEFDEKLFF.

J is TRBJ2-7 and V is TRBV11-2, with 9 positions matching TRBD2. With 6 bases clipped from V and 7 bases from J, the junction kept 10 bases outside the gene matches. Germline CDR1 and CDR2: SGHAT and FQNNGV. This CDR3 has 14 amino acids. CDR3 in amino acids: CASRPLAGYLEQYF. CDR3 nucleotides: TGTGCCAGCAGGCCGCTAGCGGGGTACTTAGAGCAGTACTTC.

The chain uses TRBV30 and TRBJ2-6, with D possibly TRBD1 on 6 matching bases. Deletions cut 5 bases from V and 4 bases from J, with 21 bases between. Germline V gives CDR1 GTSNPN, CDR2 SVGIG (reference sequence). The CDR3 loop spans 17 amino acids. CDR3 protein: CAWWGRQAHLGANVLTF. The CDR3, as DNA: TGTGCCTGGTGGGGAAGACAGGCCCACCTGGGGGCCAACGTCCTGACTTTC.

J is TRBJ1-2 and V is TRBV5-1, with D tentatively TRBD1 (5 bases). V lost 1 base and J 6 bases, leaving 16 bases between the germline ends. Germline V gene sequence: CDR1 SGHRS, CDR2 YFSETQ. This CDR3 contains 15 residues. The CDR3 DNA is TGCGCCAGCAGCTTGAATAAGGGTCAAGGGGATGGCTACACCTTC. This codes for CASSLNKGQGDGYTF.

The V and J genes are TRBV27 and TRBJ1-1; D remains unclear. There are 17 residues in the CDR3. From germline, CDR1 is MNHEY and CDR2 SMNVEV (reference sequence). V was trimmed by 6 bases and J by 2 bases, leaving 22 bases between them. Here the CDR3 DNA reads TGTGCCAGCAGCCCGCTATATCGAACAGTATCTAACACTGAAGCTTTCTTT. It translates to CASSPLYRTVSNTEAFF.

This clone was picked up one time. The CDR3 DNA reads as TGTGCCAGCAGCTCTCCGGGGACAGGATCAAGCCCCGGAGCTTTCTTT. As protein: CASSSPGTGSSPGAFF. This chain links TRBV7-2 with TRBJ1-1; TRBD1 aligns across 8 bases. Per germline, CDR1 SGHTA and CDR2 FQGNSA. Losses at the gene ends were 4 bases for V and 10 bases for J; bases not matched to a gene: 17. The length of the CDR3 is 16 residues.

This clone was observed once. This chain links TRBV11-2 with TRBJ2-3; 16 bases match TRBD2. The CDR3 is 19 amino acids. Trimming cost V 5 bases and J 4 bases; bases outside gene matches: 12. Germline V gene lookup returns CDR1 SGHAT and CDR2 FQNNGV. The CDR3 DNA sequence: TGTGCCAGCAGCCCCTTACCGGGACTAGCGGGGGGGCCGGCAGATACGCAGTATTTT. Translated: CASSPLPGLAGGPADTQYF. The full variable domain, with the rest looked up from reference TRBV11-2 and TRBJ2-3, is EAGVAQSPRYKIIEKRQSVAFWCNPISGHATLYWYQQILGQGPKLLIQFQNNGVVDDSQLPKDRFSAERLKGVDSTLKIQPAKLEDSAVYLCASSPLPGLAGGPADTQYFGPGTRLTVL.

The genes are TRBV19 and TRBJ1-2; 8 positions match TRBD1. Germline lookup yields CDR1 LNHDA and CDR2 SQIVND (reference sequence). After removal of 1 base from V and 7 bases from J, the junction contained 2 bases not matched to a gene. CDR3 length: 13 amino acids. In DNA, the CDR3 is TGTGCCAGTAGTATAGCAGGGGGCGCTGGCTACACCTTC. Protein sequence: CASSIAGGAGYTF.

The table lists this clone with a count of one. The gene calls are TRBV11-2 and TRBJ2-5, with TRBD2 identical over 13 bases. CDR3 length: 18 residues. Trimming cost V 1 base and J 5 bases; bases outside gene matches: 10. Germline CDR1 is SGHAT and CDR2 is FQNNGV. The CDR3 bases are TGTGCCAGCAGCTTAGTAGGGTGGACTAGCGGGGGAGGGGAGACCCAGTACTTC. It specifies CASSLVGWTSGGGETQYF.

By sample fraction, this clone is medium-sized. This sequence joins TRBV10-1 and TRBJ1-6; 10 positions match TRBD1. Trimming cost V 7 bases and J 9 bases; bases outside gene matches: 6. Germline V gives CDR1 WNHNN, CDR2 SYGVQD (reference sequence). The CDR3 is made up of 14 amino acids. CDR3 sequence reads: CASNPGQGISPLHF. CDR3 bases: TGCGCCAGCAACCCGGGACAGGGGATTTCACCCCTCCACTTT.

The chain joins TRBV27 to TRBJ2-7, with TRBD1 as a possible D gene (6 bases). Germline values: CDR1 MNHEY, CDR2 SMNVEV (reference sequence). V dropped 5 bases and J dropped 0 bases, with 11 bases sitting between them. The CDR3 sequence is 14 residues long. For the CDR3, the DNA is TGTGCCAGCAGTCCACCGGACAGCTCCTACGAGCAGTACTTC. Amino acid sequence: CASSPPDSSYEQYF.

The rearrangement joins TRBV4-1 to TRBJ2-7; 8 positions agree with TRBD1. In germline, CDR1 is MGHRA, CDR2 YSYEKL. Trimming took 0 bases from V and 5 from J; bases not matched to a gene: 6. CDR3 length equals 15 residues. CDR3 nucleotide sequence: TGCGCCAGCAGCCAAGATTCGAGGGGACAGGACGAGCAGTACTTC. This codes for CASSQDSRGQDEQYF.

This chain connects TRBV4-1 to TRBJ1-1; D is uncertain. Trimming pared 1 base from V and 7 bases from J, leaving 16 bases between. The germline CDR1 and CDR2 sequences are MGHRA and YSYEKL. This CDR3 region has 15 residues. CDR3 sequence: CASSQVVRGGIEAFF. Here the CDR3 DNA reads TGCGCCAGCAGCCAAGTCGTGCGGGGTGGCATTGAAGCTTTCTTT.

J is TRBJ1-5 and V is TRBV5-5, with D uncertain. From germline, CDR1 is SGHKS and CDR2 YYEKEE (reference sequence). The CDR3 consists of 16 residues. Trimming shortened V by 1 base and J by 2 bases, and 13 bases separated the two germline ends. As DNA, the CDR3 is TGTGCCAGCAGCTTGTTCGAAGGAGGACGCAATCAGCCCCAGCATTTT. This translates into CASSLFEGGRNQPQHF.

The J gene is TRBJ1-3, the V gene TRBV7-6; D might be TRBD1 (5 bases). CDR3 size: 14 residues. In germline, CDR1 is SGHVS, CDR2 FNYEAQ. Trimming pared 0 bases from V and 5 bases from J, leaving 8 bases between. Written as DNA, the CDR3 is TGTGCCAGCAGCTTAGCTTTGGACAGAAACACCATATATTTT. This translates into CASSLALDRNTIYF.

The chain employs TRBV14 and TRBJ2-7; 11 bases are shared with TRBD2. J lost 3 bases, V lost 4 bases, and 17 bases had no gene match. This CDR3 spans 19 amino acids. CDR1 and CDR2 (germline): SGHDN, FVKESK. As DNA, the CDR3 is TGTGCCAGCAGCCTAACAGGGGTTCCGCGACTAGCGGGGCGCTACGAGCAGTACTTC. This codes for CASSLTGVPRLAGRYEQYF.